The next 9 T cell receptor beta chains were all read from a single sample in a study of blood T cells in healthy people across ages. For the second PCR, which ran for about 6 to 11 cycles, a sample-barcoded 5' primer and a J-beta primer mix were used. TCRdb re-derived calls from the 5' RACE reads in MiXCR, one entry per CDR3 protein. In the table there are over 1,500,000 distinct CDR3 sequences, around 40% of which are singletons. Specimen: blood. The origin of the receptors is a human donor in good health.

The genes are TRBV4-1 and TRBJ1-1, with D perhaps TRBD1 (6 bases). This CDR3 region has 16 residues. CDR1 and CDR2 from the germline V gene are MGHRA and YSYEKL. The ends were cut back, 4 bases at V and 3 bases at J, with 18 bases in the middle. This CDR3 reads CASSRDRGYIDTEAFF. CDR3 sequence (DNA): TGCGCCAGCAGCCGCGATAGGGGGTATATAGACACTGAAGCTTTCTTT.

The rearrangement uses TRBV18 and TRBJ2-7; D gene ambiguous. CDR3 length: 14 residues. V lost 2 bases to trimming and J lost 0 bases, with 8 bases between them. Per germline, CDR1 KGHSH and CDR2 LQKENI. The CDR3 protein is CASSPSISSYEQYF. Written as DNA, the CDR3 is TGTGCCAGCTCACCAAGCATCAGCTCCTACGAGCAGTACTTC.

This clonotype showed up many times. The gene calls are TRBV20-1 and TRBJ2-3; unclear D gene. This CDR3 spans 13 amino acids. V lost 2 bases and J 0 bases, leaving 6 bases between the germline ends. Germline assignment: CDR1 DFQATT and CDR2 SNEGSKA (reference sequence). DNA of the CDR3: TGCAGTGCTAGATTTACTAGCACAGATACGCAGTATTTT. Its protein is CSARFTSTDTQYF.

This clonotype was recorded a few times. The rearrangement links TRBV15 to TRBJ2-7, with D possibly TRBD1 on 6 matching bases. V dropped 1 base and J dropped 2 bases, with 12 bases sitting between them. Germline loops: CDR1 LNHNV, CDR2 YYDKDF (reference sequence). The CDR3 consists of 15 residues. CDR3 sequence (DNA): TGTGCCACCAGCAGAGGGTCAGGGGACGCCTACGAGCAGTACTTC. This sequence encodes CATSRGSGDAYEQYF.

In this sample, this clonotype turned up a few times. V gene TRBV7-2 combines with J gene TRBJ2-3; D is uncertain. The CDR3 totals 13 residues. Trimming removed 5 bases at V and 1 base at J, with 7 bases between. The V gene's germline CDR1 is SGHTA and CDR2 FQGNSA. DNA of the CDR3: TGTGCCAGCAGCGTAGAGCGCACAGATACGCAGTATTTT. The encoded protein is CASSVERTDTQYF. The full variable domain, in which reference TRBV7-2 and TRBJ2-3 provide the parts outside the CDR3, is GAGVSQSPSNKVTEKGKDVELRCDPISGHTALYWYRQSLGQGLEFLIYFQGNSAPDKSGLPSDRFSAERTGGSVSTLTIQRTQQEDSAVYLCASSVERTDTQYFGPGTRLTVL.

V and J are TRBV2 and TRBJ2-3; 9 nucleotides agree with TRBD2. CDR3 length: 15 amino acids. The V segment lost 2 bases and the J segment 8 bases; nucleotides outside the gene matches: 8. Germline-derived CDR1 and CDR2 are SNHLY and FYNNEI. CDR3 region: CASSERAGGPITQYF. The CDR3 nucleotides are TGTGCCAGCAGTGAACGGGCGGGGGGGCCGATTACGCAGTATTTT.

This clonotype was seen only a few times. This CDR3 reads CASSHISGQGAEGYTF. For the CDR3, the DNA is TGTGCCAGCAGCCATATTTCCGGACAGGGGGCCGAGGGCTACACCTTC. The chain has TRBV4-2 and TRBJ1-2, with 11 bases that match TRBD1. CDR3 size: 16 residues. Per germline, CDR1 LGHNA and CDR2 YNFKEQ. V lost 3 bases, J lost 8 bases, and 11 bases stayed unmatched.

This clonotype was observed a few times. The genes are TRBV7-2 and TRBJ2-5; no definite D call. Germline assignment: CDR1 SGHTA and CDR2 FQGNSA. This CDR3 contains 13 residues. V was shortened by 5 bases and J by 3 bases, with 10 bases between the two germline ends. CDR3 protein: CASSETREETQYF. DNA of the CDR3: TGTGCCAGCAGCGAGACCCGCGAAGAGACCCAGTACTTC.

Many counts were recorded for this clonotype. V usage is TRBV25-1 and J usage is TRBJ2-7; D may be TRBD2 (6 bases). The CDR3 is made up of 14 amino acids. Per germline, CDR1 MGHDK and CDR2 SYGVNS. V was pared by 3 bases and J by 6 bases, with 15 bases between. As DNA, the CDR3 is TGTGCCAGCAGTGATCGACTAGGGCGGAGCGAGCAGTACTTC. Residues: CASSDRLGRSEQYF.